This T cell receptor beta chain was identified in a study of control samples from healthy donors and cancer patients. Trimming left V 7 bases short and J 4 bases short, with 10 bases between. The CDR3 totals 12 residues. Per germline, CDR1 MDHEN and CDR2 SYDVKM. Libraries were prepared by immunoSEQ multiplex PCR; TCRdb keeps only in-frame clonotypes and omits some of them. The profile shows fewer than 70,000 clones, approximately 84% of them singletons. The sequence was obtained from a woman in her forties or fifties with lung cancer. The chain couples TRBV28 to TRBJ1-1, with D tentatively TRBD1 (6 bases). Sequenced sample: PBMCs. For the CDR3, the DNA is TGTGCCAGCACCGGACAGTCCACTGAAGCTTTCTTT. This gives the protein CASTGQSTEAFF.